These 10 T cell receptor beta chains were all obtained from the same sample, sequenced in a study of OX40 agonist ivuxolimab in advanced cancers. The method was immunoSEQ multiplex PCR; TCRdb's version includes in-frame clones alone and lacks a portion of them. The sample has around 26,000 clones; roughly three quarters are singletons. Specimen: CD4+ or CD8+ T cells sorted from blood, collected in a trial of the OX40 agonist ivuxolimab. Every receptor here comes from an adult with an advanced solid tumor such as melanoma, head and neck, liver or kidney cancer.

The J gene is TRBJ2-7, the V gene TRBV27; TRBD1 agrees at 10 bases. This CDR3 contains 16 residues. Unmatched junction bases numbered 10, after V lost 6 bases and J lost 2 bases. Germline lookup yields CDR1 MNHEY and CDR2 SMNVEV (reference sequence). CDR3 loop: CASSPPGTGAPYEQYF. The CDR3 DNA reads as TGTGCCAGCAGCCCTCCCGGGACAGGGGCCCCCTACGAGCAGTACTTC.

The V and J genes are TRBV27 and TRBJ2-2; 7 bases fit TRBD2. V dropped 6 bases and J dropped 4; count of bases not matched to a gene: 14. Looked up from germline, CDR1 is MNHEY and CDR2 is SMNVEV (reference sequence). This CDR3 has 17 residues. CDR3 bases: TGTGCCAGCAGCTCCCCGGGAGGCAGGTACCTCACCGGGGAGCTGTTTTTT. Its protein is CASSSPGGRYLTGELFF.

This chain uses TRBV27 with TRBJ2-7; D remains unclear. This CDR3 is built from 12 residues. Per the germline V gene, CDR1 is MNHEY and CDR2 is SMNVEV (reference sequence). The V gene lost 6 bases and the J gene lost 6 bases, with 12 bases spanning the gap. CDR3 residues: CASSQTSFEQYF. DNA for the CDR3: TGTGCCAGCAGCCAGACTTCTTTCGAGCAGTACTTC.

This rearrangement joins TRBV5-1 to TRBJ1-1; 8 bases are a match to TRBD1. V lost 0 bases and J lost 1; bases outside the gene matches: 2. CDR3 size: 15 residues. Germline CDR1 and CDR2: SGHRS and YFSETQ. The DNA for the CDR3 is TGCGCCAGCAGCTTGGCGACAGGGGCGAACACTGAAGCTTTCTTT. Encoded protein: CASSLATGANTEAFF.

The chain uses TRBV25-1 and TRBJ2-1, with D perhaps matching TRBD2 (5 bases). This CDR3 spans 16 amino acids. V lost 3 bases to trimming and J lost 0 bases, with 12 bases between them. Germline V gene data show CDR1 as MGHDK and CDR2 as SYGVNS. This CDR3 is CASSDRTGSSYNEQFF. CDR3 nucleotide sequence: TGTGCCAGCAGTGACCGAACGGGAAGCTCCTACAATGAGCAGTTCTTC.

The gene calls are TRBV7-4 and TRBJ2-7; the D gene is possibly TRBD1 (5 bases). CDR1 and CDR2 from the germline V gene are SGHVT and SQSDAQ. Deletions cut 0 bases from V and 2 bases from J, with 11 bases between. The CDR3 covers 15 residues. CDR3 amino acids: CASSLAGRAPYEQYF. The CDR3 DNA reads TGTGCCAGCAGCTTAGCGGGCAGGGCCCCCTACGAGCAGTACTTC.

The chain is built from TRBV27 and TRBJ2-3; 9 bases are a match to TRBD2. Unmatched junction bases numbered 6, after V lost 7 bases and J lost 4 bases. Per the germline V gene, CDR1 is MNHEY and CDR2 is SMNVEV (reference sequence). The CDR3 extends over 14 amino acids. DNA for the CDR3: TGTGCCAGCAACCCAGGGACTAGCCCAGATACGCAGTATTTT. Encoded protein: CASNPGTSPDTQYF.

The chain has TRBV5-1 and TRBJ2-7, with D unresolved. The CDR3 length is 14 residues. Germline V gene lookup returns CDR1 SGHRS and CDR2 YFSETQ. Trimming removed 4 bases from V and 0 bases from J, with 11 bases in between. CDR3 in DNA: TGCGCCAGCAGCCCAAGGTCGAGCTCCTACGAGCAGTACTTC. Encoded protein: CASSPRSSSYEQYF. The full variable domain, in which reference TRBV5-1 and TRBJ2-7 provide the parts outside the CDR3, is KAGVTQTPRYLIKTRGQQVTLSCSPISGHRSVSWYQQTPGQGLQFLFEYFSETQRNKGNFPGRFSGRQFSNSRSEMNVSTLELGDSALYLCASSPRSSSYEQYFGPGTRLTVT.

This chain connects TRBV4-1 to TRBJ1-3, with D hard to call. The CDR3 has 15 residues. V lost 1 base to trimming and J lost 4 bases, with 11 bases between them. Germline values: CDR1 MGHRA, CDR2 YSYEKL. The CDR3 DNA sequence: TGCGCCAGCAGCCAAGTAATGGGGTCAGGAAACACCATATATTTT. It translates to CASSQVMGSGNTIYF.

The chain couples TRBV5-1 to TRBJ1-2; no reliable D call. CDR1 is SGHRS and CDR2 is YFSETQ in the germline V gene. The CDR3 is 14 residues long. The germline V and J ends were trimmed by 4 bases and 10 bases, with 20 bases remaining between them. CDR3 bases: TGCGCCAGCAGCACTGGAGGTGGGGTTCGACTCTACACCTTC. It is translated as CASSTGGGVRLYTF. Looking up the rest from reference TRBV5-1 and TRBJ1-2 gives the full variable domain: KAGVTQTPRYLIKTRGQQVTLSCSPISGHRSVSWYQQTPGQGLQFLFEYFSETQRNKGNFPGRFSGRQFSNSRSEMNVSTLELGDSALYLCASSTGGGVRLYTFGSGTRLTVV.